A single sample gave rise to the 19 T cell receptor beta chains below, sequenced in a study of blood T cell repertoires in COVID-19. Assay: immunoSEQ multiplex PCR; the TCRdb copy retains only in-frame clones and omits some. This table holds tens of thousands of clones, approximately 85% found once. Sequences were obtained from peripheral blood. The source is a human donor in a cohort sampled during active COVID-19.

This clone was counted a few times. The chain recombines TRBV6-5 with TRBJ1-5; D ambiguous. Trimming shortened V by 7 bases and J by 9 bases, and 13 bases separated the two germline ends. The CDR3 has 12 amino acids. CDR1 MNHEY and CDR2 SVGAGI come from the germline V gene. This CDR3 reads CASTQDRGPQHF. CDR3 in DNA: TGTGCCAGCACCCAAGACCGAGGGCCCCAGCATTTT.

This chain uses TRBV10-3 with TRBJ2-7, with TRBD2 matching over 8 bases. Germline CDR1 and CDR2: ENHRY and SYGVKD. Trimming removed 5 bases from V and 3 bases from J; junction bases left unmatched: 12. The CDR3 covers 16 residues. The CDR3 region has the DNA TGTGCCATCAGTCCTTTTGGAGCGGGGGAGGACTACGAGCAGTACTTC. The encoded protein is CAISPFGAGEDYEQYF.

The chain employs TRBV6-5 and TRBJ1-5; 9 nucleotides match TRBD1. Germline CDR1 is MNHEY and CDR2 is SVGAGI. Trimming cost V 0 bases and J 3 bases; bases outside gene matches: 3. The CDR3 has 16 residues. CDR3 nucleotides: TGTGCCAGCAGTTACTCCGGGACAGGGCCCAATCAGCCCCAGCATTTT. Protein product: CASSYSGTGPNQPQHF.

This rearrangement joins TRBV6-5 to TRBJ2-7; 9 nucleotides agree with TRBD1. Trimming cost V 6 bases and J 5 bases; bases outside gene matches: 8. Per germline, CDR1 MNHEY and CDR2 SVGAGI. The CDR3 sequence is 14 residues long. The CDR3 protein is CASSRDRVEDEQYF. The CDR3 DNA reads TGTGCCAGCAGCCGGGACAGGGTAGAGGACGAGCAGTACTTC.

The chain has TRBV2 and TRBJ2-5; TRBD1 agrees at 9 bases. Germline CDR1 is SNHLY and CDR2 is FYNNEI. Trimming removed 8 bases from V and 4 bases from J; junction bases left unmatched: 8. The CDR3 length is 14 residues. The CDR3 region has the DNA TGTGCCAGCGGAGAACAGGGGGCGGCAGAGACCCAGTACTTC. Amino acid sequence: CASGEQGAAETQYF.

The chain combines TRBV5-1 with TRBJ2-4; D possibly corresponds to TRBD2 (5 bases). Germline V gene lookup returns CDR1 SGHRS and CDR2 YFSETQ. Between the trimmed V and J ends, which lost 4 bases and 6 bases, there was a span of 17 bases. This CDR3 spans 15 amino acids. CDR3 protein: CASSPGGLWGNIQYF. The CDR3 DNA is TGCGCCAGCAGCCCTGGAGGACTGTGGGGAAACATTCAGTACTTC.

The chain links TRBV7-9 to TRBJ2-3; D gene unclear. This CDR3 spans 11 amino acids. Germline V gives CDR1 SEHNR, CDR2 FQNEAQ (reference sequence). The V gene lost 7 bases and the J gene lost 6 bases, with 8 bases spanning the gap. The CDR3 is CASTARDTQYF. The CDR3 region has the DNA TGTGCCAGCACCGCCAGGGATACGCAGTATTTT.

The chain employs TRBV2 and TRBJ2-2, with D maybe TRBD1 (5 bases). This CDR3 region has 14 residues. V lost 7 bases to trimming and J lost 4 bases, with 13 bases between them. Germline lookup yields CDR1 SNHLY and CDR2 FYNNEI. CDR3 sequence: CASMGQDLTGELFF. For the CDR3, the DNA is TGTGCCAGCATGGGGCAGGATCTCACCGGGGAGCTGTTTTTT.

The chain carries TRBV27 and TRBJ1-5; 7 nucleotides align to TRBD1. The CDR3 length is 15 residues. CDR1 and CDR2 (germline): MNHEY, SMNVEV (reference sequence). V dropped 6 bases and J dropped 0; count of bases not matched to a gene: 5. In DNA, the CDR3 is TGTGCCAGCAGCCGGGACAGACTTAGCAATCAGCCCCAGCATTTT. Translated, it gives CASSRDRLSNQPQHF.

The chain uses TRBV5-1 and TRBJ2-4; D gene ambiguous. The germline V gene has CDR1 SGHRS and CDR2 YFSETQ. The CDR3 runs 16 residues. V gave up 3 bases and J gave up 3 bases, with 16 bases separating them. Here the CDR3 reads CASSSEITYGKNIQYF. CDR3 sequence (DNA): TGCGCCAGCAGCTCGGAGATCACATACGGCAAAAACATTCAGTACTTC.

V and J are TRBV5-1 and TRBJ2-5; 15 bases fit TRBD2. Germline lookup yields CDR1 SGHRS and CDR2 YFSETQ. The V and J ends lost 3 bases and 3 bases, in that order; junction bases with no gene match: 9. The CDR3 is 18 residues long. Written as DNA, the CDR3 is TGCGCCAGCAGCTCCGGGACTAGCGGGGGGACTTACAAAGAGACCCAGTACTTC. Protein sequence: CASSSGTSGGTYKETQYF.

This chain's CDR3 is CASTQRENTGELFF. The CDR3 bases are TGTGCCAGCACCCAGAGGGAGAACACCGGGGAGCTGTTTTTT. The chain has TRBV6-6 and TRBJ2-2; tentatively, D is TRBD2 (5 bases). The CDR3 covers 14 residues. V was cut by 7 bases and J by 1 base, with 10 bases left in between. Germline-derived CDR1 and CDR2 are MNHNY and SVGAGI (reference sequence).

This chain connects TRBV5-8 to TRBJ1-2; a possible D gene is TRBD1 (5 bases). The V end was cut by 1 base, the J end by 3 bases, with 10 bases between. CDR1 and CDR2 from the germline V gene are SGHTS and YDEGEE. This CDR3 has 14 amino acids. The CDR3 loop reads CASSLLGRDYGYTF. The CDR3 DNA reads TGTGCCAGCAGCTTGCTGGGCAGGGACTATGGCTACACCTTC.

This clone was counted only a few times. The chain carries TRBV2 and TRBJ1-1; the D gene is possibly TRBD1 (5 bases). CDR3 length: 14 amino acids. The V gene lost 5 bases and the J gene lost 0 bases, with 10 bases spanning the gap. Germline assignment: CDR1 SNHLY and CDR2 FYNNEI. The CDR3 here is CASSWTLLNTEAFF. For the CDR3, the DNA is TGTGCCAGCAGTTGGACACTTCTGAACACTGAAGCTTTCTTT. The full variable domain, in which reference TRBV2 and TRBJ1-1 provide the parts outside the CDR3, is EPEVTQTPSHQVTQMGQEVILRCVPISNHLYFYWYRQILGQKVEFLVSFYNNEISEKSEIFDDQFSVERPDGSNFTLKIRSTKLEDSAMYFCASSWTLLNTEAFFGQGTRLTVV.

The chain carries TRBV19 and TRBJ2-1, with 10 bases that match TRBD2. The CDR3 is 16 residues long. V was pared by 4 bases and J by 6 bases, with 9 bases of the junction left unmatched. Germline values: CDR1 LNHDA, CDR2 SQIVND (reference sequence). The DNA for the CDR3 is TGTGCCAGTAGTACTCCGGGACTAGCGCCCCTCAATGAGCAGTTCTTC. It specifies CASSTPGLAPLNEQFF.

This clone was counted between two and nine times. The chain links TRBV18 to TRBJ1-6, with D possibly being TRBD1 (5 bases). This CDR3 is built from 13 residues. Germline CDR1 KGHSH, CDR2 LQKENI. V lost 8 bases to trimming and J lost 4 bases, with 9 bases between them. The CDR3 here is CASRQLYNSPLHF. CDR3 nucleotides: TGTGCCAGCCGACAGCTTTATAATTCACCCCTCCACTTT.

The CDR3 DNA sequence: TGCGCCAGCAGCCAGGGACTAGCGCGCAATGAGCAGTTCTTC. Its translation is CASSQGLARNEQFF. The rearrangement uses TRBV5-1 and TRBJ2-1, with 10 bases aligning to TRBD2. CDR1 SGHRS and CDR2 YFSETQ come from the germline V gene. V trimming: 4 bases; J trimming: 6 bases; junction bases outside the gene matches: 4. The CDR3 contains 14 residues.

The V and J genes are TRBV5-1 and TRBJ2-3, with D perhaps matching TRBD2 (5 bases). Trimming shortened V by 5 bases and J by 0 bases, and 10 bases separated the two germline ends. Germline CDR1 is SGHRS and CDR2 is YFSETQ. The length of the CDR3 is 14 residues. The CDR3 reads CASRGLASTDTQYF. The CDR3 bases are TGCGCCAGCAGGGGATTAGCGAGCACAGATACGCAGTATTTT.

The chain joins TRBV5-6 to TRBJ2-1; TRBD2 might be the D (6 bases). Germline V gives CDR1 SGHDT, CDR2 YYEEEE. V lost 0 bases and J 0 bases, leaving 7 bases between the germline ends. The CDR3 is 15 amino acids. The CDR3 DNA follows: TGTGCCAGCAGCTTGGGGGGACTCTCCTACAATGAGCAGTTCTTC. Its translation is CASSLGGLSYNEQFF.